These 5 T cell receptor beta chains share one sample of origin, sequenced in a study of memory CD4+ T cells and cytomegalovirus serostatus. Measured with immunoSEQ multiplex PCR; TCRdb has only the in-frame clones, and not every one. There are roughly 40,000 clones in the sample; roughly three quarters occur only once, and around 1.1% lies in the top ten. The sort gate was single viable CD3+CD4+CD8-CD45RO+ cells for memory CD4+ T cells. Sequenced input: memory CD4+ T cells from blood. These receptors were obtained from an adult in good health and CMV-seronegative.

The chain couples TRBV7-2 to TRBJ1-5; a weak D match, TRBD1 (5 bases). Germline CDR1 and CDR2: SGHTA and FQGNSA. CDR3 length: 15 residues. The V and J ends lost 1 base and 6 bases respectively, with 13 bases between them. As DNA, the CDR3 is TGTGCCAGCAGCTTAGGTTCAGGGCTTCCTCAGCCCCAGCATTTT. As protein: CASSLGSGLPQPQHF.

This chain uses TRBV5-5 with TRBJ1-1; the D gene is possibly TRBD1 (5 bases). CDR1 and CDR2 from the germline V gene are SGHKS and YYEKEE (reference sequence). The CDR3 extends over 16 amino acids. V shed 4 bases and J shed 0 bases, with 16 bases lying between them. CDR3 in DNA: TGTGCCAGCAGCCCCGGTCCTGGGACTATGAACACTGAAGCTTTCTTT. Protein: CASSPGPGTMNTEAFF.

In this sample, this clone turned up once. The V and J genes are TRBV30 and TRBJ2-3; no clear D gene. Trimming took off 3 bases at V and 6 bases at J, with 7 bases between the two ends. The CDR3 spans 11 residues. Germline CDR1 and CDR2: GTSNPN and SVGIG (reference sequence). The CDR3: CAWSAPDTQYF. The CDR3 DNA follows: TGTGCCTGGAGCGCGCCGGATACGCAGTATTTT.

CDR3 protein: CASSLGNSYEQYF. The CDR3 DNA reads as TGTGCCAGCAGTTTGGGTAACTCCTACGAGCAGTACTTC. The gene calls are TRBV6-5 and TRBJ2-7; D remains unclear. There are 13 residues in the CDR3. Germline CDR1 MNHEY, CDR2 SVGAGI. V was cut by 4 bases and J by 0 bases, with 7 bases left in between.

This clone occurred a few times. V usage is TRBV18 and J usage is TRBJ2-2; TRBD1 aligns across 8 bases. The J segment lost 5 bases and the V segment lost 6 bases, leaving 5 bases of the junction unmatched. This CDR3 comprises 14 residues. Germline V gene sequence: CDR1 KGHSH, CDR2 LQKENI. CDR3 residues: CASSQNRGTGELFF. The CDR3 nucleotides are TGTGCCAGCTCTCAAAACAGGGGGACCGGGGAGCTGTTTTTT. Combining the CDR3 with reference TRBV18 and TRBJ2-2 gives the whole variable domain NAGVMQNPRHLVRRRGQEARLRCSPMKGHSHVYWYRQLPEEGLKFMVYLQKENIIDESGMPKERFSAEFPKEGPSILRIQQVVRGDSAAYFCASSQNRGTGELFFGEGSRLTVL.